The clone carrying this T cell receptor beta chain appeared many times. These data come from a study of CD8 T cells in ankylosing spondylitis. This CDR3 is built from 17 residues. V lost 3 bases to trimming and J lost 2 bases, with 17 bases between them. The authors made TCR beta libraries by quantitative 5'-RACE with molecular barcodes. Via MiXCR, TCRdb re-called the 5' RACE reads, giving one row per CDR3 protein. The table includes approximately 140,000 distinct CDR3 sequences, more than 40% detected once. The chain combines TRBV12-3 or TRBV12-4 with TRBJ1-3, with a possible D match to TRBD1 (6 bases). The sample was synovial fluid, either unsorted or a sorted T cell fraction (not recorded which). The sequence came from a male donor with ankylosing spondylitis. CDR3 in DNA: TGTGCCAGCAGTTTGGTCGGGGGCCAAATGGCTGGAAACACCATATATTTT. Its protein is CASSLVGGQMAGNTIYF.